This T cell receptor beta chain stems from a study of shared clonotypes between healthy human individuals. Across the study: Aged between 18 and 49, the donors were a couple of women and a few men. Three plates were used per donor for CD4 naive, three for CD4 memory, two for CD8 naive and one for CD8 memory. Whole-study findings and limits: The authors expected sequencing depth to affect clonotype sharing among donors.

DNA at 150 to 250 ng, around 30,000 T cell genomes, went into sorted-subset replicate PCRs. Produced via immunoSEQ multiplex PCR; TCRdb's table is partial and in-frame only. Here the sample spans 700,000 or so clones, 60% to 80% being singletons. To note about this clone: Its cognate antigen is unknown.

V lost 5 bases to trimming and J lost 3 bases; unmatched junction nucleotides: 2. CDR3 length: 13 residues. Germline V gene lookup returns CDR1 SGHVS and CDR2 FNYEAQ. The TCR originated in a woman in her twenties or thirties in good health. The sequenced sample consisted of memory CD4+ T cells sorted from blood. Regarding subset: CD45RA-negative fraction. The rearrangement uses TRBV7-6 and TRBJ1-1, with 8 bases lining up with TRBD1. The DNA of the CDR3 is TGTGCCAGCAGCCGGACAGGGTACACTGAAGCTTTCTTT. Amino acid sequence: CASSRTGYTEAFF.